The 14 T cell receptor beta chains presented below share a single source sample, sequenced in a study of shared clonotypes between healthy human individuals. Here immunoSEQ multiplex PCR was the method, and the copy in TCRdb shows in-frame clones only, minus some. The table includes about half a million clones, 70% to 80% detected once. The sequencing input was PBMCs. The receptors come from a woman in her 40s in good health. Some clones in this sample may be carry-over from other donors' samples.

The genes are TRBV11-2 and TRBJ2-7, with TRBD1 matching over 7 bases. The J call may not be correct, given that the DNA end is closer to TRBJ2-4. The germline V gene encodes CDR1 SGHAT and CDR2 FQNNGV. This CDR3 region has 13 residues. The CDR3 region has the DNA TGTGCCAGCAGCATCCGGGACAGCCACATTCAGTACTTC. It translates to CASSIRDSHIQYF.

As for this clone: With a much larger clone just one base away, this may be a read error. Within the sample, other DNA sequences also encode this same CDR3. The chain has TRBV4-1 and TRBJ2-5, with D possibly TRBD2 on 7 matching bases. CDR1 and CDR2 from the germline V gene are MGHRA and YSYEKL. The V and J ends lost 4 bases and 5 bases respectively, with 17 bases between them. The CDR3 consists of 15 residues. The CDR3 here is CASSLATGGVETQYF. CDR3 bases: TGCGCCAGCAGCCTTGCGACGGGGGGCGTGGAGACCCAGTACTTC.

The chain combines TRBV7-9 with TRBJ2-1; D is ambiguous. Germline V lookup: CDR1 SEHNR, CDR2 FQNEAQ (reference sequence). The CDR3 contains 14 residues. The ends were cut back, 2 bases at V and 5 bases at J, with 10 bases in the middle. CDR3 coding DNA: TGTGCCAGCAGCTTAATTAACACTCACAATGAGCAGTTCTTC. This sequence encodes CASSLINTHNEQFF.

Remarks on this clone: The junction departs from germline at one end; a sequencing error may be responsible. The chain combines TRBV7-7 with TRBJ2-2; TRBD1 is a possible D gene (6 bases). CDR1 is SSHAT, CDR2 FNYEAQ, per germline (reference sequence). The CDR3 runs 15 residues. The CDR3 is CASSPRGSVTGELFF. CDR3 bases: TGTGCTAGCAGCCCCAGGGGCTCAGTCACCGGGGAGCTGTTTTTT.

The chain joins TRBV15 to TRBJ1-1, with 8 positions matching TRBD1. The ends lost 3 bases at V and 7 bases at J; junction bases unmatched: 7. CDR3 length: 14 residues. Germline assignment: CDR1 LNHNV and CDR2 YYDKDF (reference sequence). As DNA, the CDR3 is TGTGCCACCAGCAGCCTACAGGGGGGCAATGAAGCTTTCTTT. It codes for CATSSLQGGNEAFF.

A single count supports this clone. The CDR3 bases are TGTGCCAGCAGTTGGATTGGTATAGCGGACGAGCAGTTCTTC. Protein product: CASSWIGIADEQFF. The chain is built from TRBV7-9 and TRBJ2-1; D may be TRBD2 (6 bases). Germline lookup yields CDR1 SEHNR and CDR2 FQNEAQ (reference sequence). V gave up 6 bases and J gave up 10 bases, with 19 bases separating them. The CDR3 consists of 14 residues.

The chain carries TRBV6-1 and TRBJ2-3; 11 bases are a match to TRBD2. CDR3 length: 17 amino acids. CDR1 is MNHNS and CDR2 is SASEGT in the germline V gene. After removal of 2 bases from V and 0 bases from J, the junction contained 4 bases not matched to a gene. CDR3 nucleotides: TGTGCCAGCAGTGAACTCGCTAGCGGGAGGAGCACAGATACGCAGTATTTT. Translation gives CASSELASGRSTDTQYF.

A note on this clone: A read error may explain this, as a much larger clone is one base away. The sample holds other DNA sequences that translate to the same CDR3. The rearrangement joins TRBV10-1 to TRBJ2-7; D perhaps matches TRBD1 (6 bases). V lost 2 bases and J lost 9, with 14 bases in between. CDR3 size: 13 residues. The germline V gene has CDR1 WNHNN and CDR2 SYGVQD (reference sequence). The CDR3 nucleotides read TGCGCCAGCAGTGAGGGATTACAGGGTGTGCAGTACTTC. Translated, it gives CASSEGLQGVQYF.

The V call is TRBV19, the J call TRBJ2-5, with D possibly being TRBD2 (6 bases). Trimming removed 1 base from V and 2 bases from J, with 11 bases in between. The germline CDR1 and CDR2 sequences are LNHDA and SQIVND (reference sequence). This CDR3 is built from 15 residues. CDR3: CASSIARGTQETQYF. Here the CDR3 DNA reads TGTGCCAGTAGTATAGCTCGGGGGACTCAAGAGACCCAGTACTTC.

This clone was counted many times. Additional DNA sequences in this sample encode the identical CDR3. The chain recombines TRBV18 with TRBJ1-1; TRBD1 aligns across 7 bases. The germline V gene has CDR1 KGHSH and CDR2 LQKENI. CDR3 size: 13 residues. V shed 6 bases and J 1 base; nucleotides not matched to a gene: 2. CDR3: CASSGQANTEAFF. The CDR3 DNA reads TGTGCCAGCTCCGGACAGGCGAACACTGAAGCTTTCTTT. Looking up the rest from reference TRBV18 and TRBJ1-1 gives the full variable domain: NAGVMQNPRHLVRRRGQEARLRCSPMKGHSHVYWYRQLPEEGLKFMVYLQKENIIDESGMPKERFSAEFPKEGPSILRIQQVVRGDSAAYFCASSGQANTEAFFGQGTRLTVV.

This clone was observed a handful of times. This sequence joins TRBV19 and TRBJ1-5; 8 bases fit TRBD1. Germline V gene lookup returns CDR1 LNHDA and CDR2 SQIVND (reference sequence). V was clipped by 3 bases and J by 1 base; unmatched bases: 2. This CDR3 region has 15 residues. The DNA for the CDR3 is TGTGCCAGTAGTATGACAGGGGCGAGCAATCAGCCCCAGCATTTT. Translated, it gives CASSMTGASNQPQHF.

The chain has TRBV19 and TRBJ2-3, with D tentatively TRBD1 or TRBD2 (6 bases each). The CDR3 extends over 16 amino acids. The germline V gene has CDR1 LNHDA and CDR2 SQIVND (reference sequence). Trimming took off 3 bases at V and 2 bases at J, with 15 bases between the two ends. The CDR3 DNA follows: TGTGCCAGTAGTATGGGGGGACACCAGAACACAGATACGCAGTATTTT. The encoded protein is CASSMGGHQNTDTQYF.

The J gene is TRBJ2-7, the V gene TRBV5-1; TRBD1 agrees at 9 bases. Germline V CDR1 and CDR2: SGHRS, YFSETQ. There are 13 residues in the CDR3. V was clipped by 0 bases and J by 6 bases; unmatched bases: 1. In nucleotides, the CDR3 is TGCGCCAGCAGCTTGGGACAGGGGGGCGAGCAGTACTTC. Its protein is CASSLGQGGEQYF.

The rearrangement joins TRBV1 to TRBJ1-5; no DNA check was done on the table's D call, TRBD1. TRBV1 is classified as a pseudogene. The CDR3 covers 15 residues. CDR3 in amino acids: CTSSQGRQPNQPQHF. CDR3 sequence (DNA): TGCACCAGCAGCCAAGGCCGACAGCCCAATCAGCCCCAGCATTTT.